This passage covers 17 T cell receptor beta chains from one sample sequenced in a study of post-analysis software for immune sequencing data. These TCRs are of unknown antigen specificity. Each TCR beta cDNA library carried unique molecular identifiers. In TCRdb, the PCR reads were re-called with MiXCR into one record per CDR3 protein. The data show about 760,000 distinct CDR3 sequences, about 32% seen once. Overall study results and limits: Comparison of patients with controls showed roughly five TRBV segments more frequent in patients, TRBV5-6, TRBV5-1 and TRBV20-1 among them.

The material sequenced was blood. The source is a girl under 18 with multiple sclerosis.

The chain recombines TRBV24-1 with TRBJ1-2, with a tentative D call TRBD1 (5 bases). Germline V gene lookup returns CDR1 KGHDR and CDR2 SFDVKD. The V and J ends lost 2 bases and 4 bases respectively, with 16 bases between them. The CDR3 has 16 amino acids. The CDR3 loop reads CATSDSRFGTPYGYTF. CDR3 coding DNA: TGTGCCACCAGTGATTCACGGTTCGGGACTCCCTATGGCTACACCTTC.

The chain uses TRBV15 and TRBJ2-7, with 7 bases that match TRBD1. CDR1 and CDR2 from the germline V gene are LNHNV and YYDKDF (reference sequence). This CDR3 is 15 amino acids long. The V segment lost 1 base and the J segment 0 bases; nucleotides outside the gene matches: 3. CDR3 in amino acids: CATSRGDSSSYEQYF. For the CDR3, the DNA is TGTGCCACCAGCAGAGGGGACAGTAGCTCCTACGAGCAGTACTTC.

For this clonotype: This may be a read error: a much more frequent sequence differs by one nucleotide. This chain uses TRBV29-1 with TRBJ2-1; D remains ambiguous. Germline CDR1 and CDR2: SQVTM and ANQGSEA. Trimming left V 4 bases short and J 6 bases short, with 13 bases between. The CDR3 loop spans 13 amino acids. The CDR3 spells CSVGYSRGNEQFF. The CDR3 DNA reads TGCAGCGTTGGGTACAGTCGAGGCAATGAGCAGTTCTTC.

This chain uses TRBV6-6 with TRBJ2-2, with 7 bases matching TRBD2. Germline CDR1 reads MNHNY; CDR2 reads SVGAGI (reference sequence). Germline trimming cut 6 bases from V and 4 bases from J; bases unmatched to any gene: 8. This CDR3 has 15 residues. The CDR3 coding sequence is TGTGCCAGCAGGCCTAGTGGGAGGGCCACCGGGGAGCTGTTTTTT. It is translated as CASRPSGRATGELFF.

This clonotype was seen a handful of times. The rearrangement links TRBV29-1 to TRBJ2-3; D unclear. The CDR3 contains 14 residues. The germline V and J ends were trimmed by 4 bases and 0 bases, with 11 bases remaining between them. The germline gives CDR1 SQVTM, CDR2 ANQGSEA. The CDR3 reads CSVATSPSTDTQYF. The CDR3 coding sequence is TGCAGCGTTGCGACAAGCCCTAGCACAGATACGCAGTATTTT.

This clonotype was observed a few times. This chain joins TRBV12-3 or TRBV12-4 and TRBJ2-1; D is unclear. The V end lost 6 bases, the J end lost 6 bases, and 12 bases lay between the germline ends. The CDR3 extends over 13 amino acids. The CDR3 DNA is TGTGCCAGCAGCCCCTCAGTTGGCAATGAGCAGTTCTTC. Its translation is CASSPSVGNEQFF.

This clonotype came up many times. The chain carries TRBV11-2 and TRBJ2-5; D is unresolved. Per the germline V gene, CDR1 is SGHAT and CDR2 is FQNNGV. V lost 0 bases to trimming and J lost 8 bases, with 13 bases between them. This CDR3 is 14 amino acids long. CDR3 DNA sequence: TGTGCCAGCAGCTTAGATTTTGCCTCCGATACCCAGTACTTC. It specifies CASSLDFASDTQYF.

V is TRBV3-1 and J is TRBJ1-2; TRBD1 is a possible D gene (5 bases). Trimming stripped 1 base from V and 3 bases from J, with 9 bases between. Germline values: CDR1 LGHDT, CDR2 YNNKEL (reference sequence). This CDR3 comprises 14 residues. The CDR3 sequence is CASSQGAGHYGYTF. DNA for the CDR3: TGTGCCAGCAGCCAAGGGGCAGGGCACTATGGCTACACCTTC.

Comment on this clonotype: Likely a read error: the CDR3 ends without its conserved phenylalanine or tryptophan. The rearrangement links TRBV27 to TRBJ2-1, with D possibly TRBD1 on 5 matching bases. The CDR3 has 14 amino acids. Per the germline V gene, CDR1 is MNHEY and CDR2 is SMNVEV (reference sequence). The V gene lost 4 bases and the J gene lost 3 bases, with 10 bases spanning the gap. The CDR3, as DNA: TGTGCCAGCAGTTCGCCAGGGTTCTACAATGAGCAGTTCTGC. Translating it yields CASSSPGFYNEQFC.

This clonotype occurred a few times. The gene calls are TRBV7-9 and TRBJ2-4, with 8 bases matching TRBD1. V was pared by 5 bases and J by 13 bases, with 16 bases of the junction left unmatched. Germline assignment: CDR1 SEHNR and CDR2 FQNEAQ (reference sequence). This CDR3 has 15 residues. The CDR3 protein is CASSPRTGLVREQYF. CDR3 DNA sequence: TGTGCCAGCAGCCCACGGACAGGGTTGGTTCGGGAGCAGTACTTC.

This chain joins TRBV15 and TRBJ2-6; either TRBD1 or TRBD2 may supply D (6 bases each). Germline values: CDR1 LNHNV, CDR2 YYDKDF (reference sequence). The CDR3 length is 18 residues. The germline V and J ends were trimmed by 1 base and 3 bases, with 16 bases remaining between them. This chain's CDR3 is CATSRASWGAGGANVLTF. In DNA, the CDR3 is TGTGCCACCAGCAGAGCATCGTGGGGGGCCGGTGGGGCCAACGTCCTGACTTTC.

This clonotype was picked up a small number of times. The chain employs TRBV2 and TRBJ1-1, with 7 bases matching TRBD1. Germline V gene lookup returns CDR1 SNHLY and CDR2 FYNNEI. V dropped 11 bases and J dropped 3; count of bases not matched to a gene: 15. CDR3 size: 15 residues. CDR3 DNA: TGTGCCTGCAAGGGAGGGGGCAGAGGCGACACTGAAGCTTTCTTT. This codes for CACKGGGRGDTEAFF.

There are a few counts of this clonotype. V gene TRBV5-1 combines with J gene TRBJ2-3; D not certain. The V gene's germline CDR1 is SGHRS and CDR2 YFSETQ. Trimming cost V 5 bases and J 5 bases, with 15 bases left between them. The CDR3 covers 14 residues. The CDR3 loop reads CASSPLLTGDTQYF. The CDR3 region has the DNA TGCGCCAGCAGTCCCCTGCTAACTGGAGATACGCAGTATTTT.

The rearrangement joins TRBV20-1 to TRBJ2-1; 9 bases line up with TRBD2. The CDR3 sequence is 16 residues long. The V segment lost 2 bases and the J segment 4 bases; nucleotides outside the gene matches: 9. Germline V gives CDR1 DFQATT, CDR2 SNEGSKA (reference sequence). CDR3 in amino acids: CSARPPLSGRYNEQFF. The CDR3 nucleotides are TGCAGTGCTAGACCCCCGCTTAGCGGGAGATACAATGAGCAGTTCTTC.

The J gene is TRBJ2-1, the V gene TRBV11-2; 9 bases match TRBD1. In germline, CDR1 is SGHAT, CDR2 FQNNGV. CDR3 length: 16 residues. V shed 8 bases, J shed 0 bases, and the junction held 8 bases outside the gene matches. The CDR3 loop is CASGPGQGSSYNEQFF. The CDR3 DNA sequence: TGTGCCAGCGGCCCCGGACAGGGGAGCTCCTACAATGAGCAGTTCTTC.

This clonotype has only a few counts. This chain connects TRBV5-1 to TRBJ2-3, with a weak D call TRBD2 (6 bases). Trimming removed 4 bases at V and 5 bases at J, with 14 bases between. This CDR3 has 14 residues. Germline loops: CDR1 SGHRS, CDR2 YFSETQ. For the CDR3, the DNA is TGCGCCAGCAGCGGGGAGGCTATCCAAGATACGCAGTATTTT. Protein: CASSGEAIQDTQYF.

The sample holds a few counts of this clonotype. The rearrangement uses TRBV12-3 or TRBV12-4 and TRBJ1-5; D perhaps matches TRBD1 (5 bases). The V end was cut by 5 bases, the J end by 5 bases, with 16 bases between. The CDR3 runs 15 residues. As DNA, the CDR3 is TGTGCCAGCAGTAGGCAGGACGGGGCTTATCAGCCCCAGCATTTT. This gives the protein CASSRQDGAYQPQHF.